This is a list of T cell receptor beta chains from one sample in a study of T cell repertoires in cytomegalovirus infection. TCRdb independently ran MiXCR on the reads; one entry per CDR3 protein. The sample carries nearly 450,000 distinct CDR3 sequences, under 40% recorded once. What was sequenced was PBMCs. The source is a human donor in good health (CMV status not recorded). Some clones in this sample may be carry-over from other donors' samples. CDR3s include the opening cysteine and the closing phenylalanine or tryptophan. Each record gives: clone size, V gene, J gene, D gene, CDR3 protein, CDR3 DNA. D genes are given only for firm matches. Rows may omit the clone size; those that give it use once, few, many or a size class.

>many|TRBV7-8|TRBJ2-1|-
CASSLEGANYNEQFF
TGTGCCAGCAGCTTGGAGGGGGCGAACTACAATGAGCAGTTCTTC
>-|TRBV6-2/TRBV6-3|TRBJ2-1|-
CASSPGLADYNEQFF
TGTGCCAGCAGCCCCGGCCTAGCTGATTACAATGAGCAGTTCTTC
>-|TRBV6-6|TRBJ2-2|-
CASSDKGGATGELFF
TGTGCCAGCAGTGACAAAGGCGGAGCAACCGGGGAGCTGTTTTTT
>many|TRBV7-2|TRBJ2-1|TRBD1
CASSPWTGSYNEQFF
TGTGCCAGCAGCCCGTGGACAGGGTCCTACAATGAGCAGTTCTTC
>few|TRBV6-5|TRBJ2-7|-
CASSYKAVGEQYF
TGTGCCAGCAGTTACAAAGCGGTCGGCGAGCAGTACTTC
>few|TRBV6-1|TRBJ1-1|-
CASREGTVSNTEAFF
TGTGCCAGCAGGGAAGGGACGGTTTCGAACACTGAAGCTTTCTTT
>-|TRBV11-2|TRBJ2-5|TRBD2
CASSRLADQETQYF
TGTGCCAGCAGCCGACTAGCGGACCAAGAGACCCAGTACTTC
>-|TRBV18|TRBJ1-6|-
CASSPVGSDSYNSPLHF
TGTGCCAGCTCGCCGGTGGGGTCAGACTCCTATAATTCACCCCTCCACTTT
>-|TRBV20-1|TRBJ1-3|-
CSAREEPPISGNTIYF
TGCAGTGCTAGAGAGGAGCCGCCGATCTCTGGAAACACCATATATTTT
>few|TRBV6-5|TRBJ1-4|-
CASSNTDGTRKLFF
TGTGCCAGCAGCAACACCGACGGGACTCGAAAACTGTTTTTT
>few|TRBV4-1|TRBJ1-1|TRBD1
CASSLTGDVLPGAFF
TGCGCCAGCAGCCTGACAGGGGACGTTCTCCCAGGAGCTTTCTTT
>few|TRBV12-3/TRBV12-4|TRBJ2-3|-
CASSLRGVTDTQYF
TGTGCCAGCAGTTTAAGGGGGGTAACAGATACGCAGTATTTT
>-|TRBV19|TRBJ1-2|-
CASGGTDYGYTF
TGTGCCAGTGGCGGGACGGACTATGGCTACACCTTC
>-|TRBV29-1|TRBJ1-5|-
CSVGEGDRAPQHF
TGCAGCGTTGGGGAGGGGGACCGGGCGCCCCAGCATTTT
>few|TRBV20-1|TRBJ2-7|-
CSATVPDRFSSYEQYF
TGCAGTGCTACTGTGCCAGATCGGTTCAGCTCCTACGAGCAGTACTTC
>many|TRBV28|TRBJ2-4|TRBD2
CASSFKRGGQKNIQYF
TGTGCCAGCAGTTTTAAGCGGGGGGGCCAGAAAAACATTCAGTACTTC
>-|TRBV6-8|TRBJ1-3|-
CASSYRVQPVNTIYF
TGTGCCAGCAGTTACCGGGTCCAACCCGTAAACACCATATATTTT
>few|TRBV6-2/TRBV6-3|TRBJ2-5|TRBD2
CASTIRGLAGNWETQYF
TGTGCCAGCACCATACGCGGACTAGCGGGGAATTGGGAGACCCAGTACTTC
>few|TRBV7-8|TRBJ2-2|-
CASSTRGAEAAGELFF
TGTGCCAGCAGCACCCGGGGAGCGGAGGCTGCCGGGGAGCTGTTTTTT
>-|TRBV19|TRBJ2-7|-
CASSPSDVYEQYF
TGTGCCAGTAGTCCCTCGGACGTCTACGAGCAGTACTTC
>-|TRBV10-2|TRBJ2-5|TRBD2
CASSDAGTRRETQYF
TGCGCCAGCAGTGATGCCGGGACTAGACGCGAGACCCAGTACTTC
>few|TRBV6-2/TRBV6-3|TRBJ2-5|TRBD2
CASRRAGQQETQYF
TGTGCCAGCAGGAGAGCGGGGCAACAAGAGACCCAGTACTTC
>many|TRBV7-8|TRBJ1-5|-
CASSSSGLNQPQHF
TGTGCCAGCAGCTCGTCAGGGTTGAATCAGCCCCAGCATTTT
>few|TRBV4-1|TRBJ1-1|-
CASSQTGSTEAFF
TGCGCCAGCAGCCAAACAGGGAGCACTGAAGCTTTCTTT
>few|TRBV7-6|TRBJ2-3|TRBD2
CASSLGASGGASTDTQYF
TGTGCCAGCAGCTTAGGAGCTAGCGGGGGTGCTAGCACAGATACGCAGTATTTT
>few|TRBV27|TRBJ2-2|TRBD1
CASSLTSGTGATGELFF
TGTGCCAGCAGTTTAACCTCCGGGACAGGGGCCACCGGGGAGCTGTTTTTT
>-|TRBV7-2|TRBJ2-5|TRBD2
CASRASGKQETKYF
TGTGCCAGCAGAGCTAGCGGGAAACAAGAGACCAAGTACTTC
>many|TRBV7-2|TRBJ2-7|-
CASSLFEGLGQYF
TGTGCCAGCAGCTTATTCGAGGGGCTGGGGCAGTACTTC
>few|TRBV11-2|TRBJ1-1|-
CATKRGKGNTEAFF
TGTGCCACCAAAAGGGGGAAAGGGAACACTGAAGCTTTCTTT
>-|TRBV11-2|TRBJ2-1|-
CASSLSLGGSLTRAVNNEQFF
TGTGCCAGCAGCTTAAGCCTCGGTGGCAGCCTCACCCGCGCGGTCAACAATGAGCAGTTCTTC
>many|TRBV7-2|TRBJ1-1|-
CASSSNWDTVNTEAFF
TGTGCCAGCAGCTCTAACTGGGACACGGTGAACACTGAAGCTTTCTTT
>-|TRBV6-6|TRBJ1-1|-
CASSPTPRVGTEAFF
TGTGCCAGCAGCCCTACTCCGCGGGTGGGGACTGAAGCTTTCTTT
>-|TRBV7-2|TRBJ2-1|TRBD2
CASSSKRGGYEQFF
TGTGCCAGCAGCTCGAAGCGGGGGGGCTATGAGCAGTTCTTC
>-|TRBV6-5|TRBJ2-2|-
CASSSRQRTGELFF
TGTGCCAGCAGTTCACGACAGAGGACCGGGGAGCTGTTTTTT
>few|TRBV20-1|TRBJ1-1|TRBD1
CSALRIGTAIGEAFF
TGCAGTGCTTTAAGAATCGGGACAGCAATTGGGGAAGCTTTCTTT
>-|TRBV12-3/TRBV12-4|TRBJ2-3|TRBD2
CSSSLSGAVTYTHYF
TGTTCCAGCAGTCTTAGCGGGGCAGTCACATATACGCATTATTTT
>-|TRBV6-6|TRBJ1-2|-
CASKDHTTGGDYGYTF
TGTGCCAGCAAGGATCATACCACAGGAGGAGACTATGGCTACACCTTC
>-|TRBV28|TRBJ1-2|-
CASSLGVPYGYTF
TGTGCCAGCAGTTTAGGGGTCCCCTATGGCTACACCTTC
>-|TRBV5-6|TRBJ2-7|-
CASSSDSQVEQYF
TGTGCCAGCAGCTCGGACAGCCAGGTGGAGCAGTACTTC
>-|TRBV25-1|TRBJ1-6|-
CASSRDASSYNSPLHF
TGTGCCAGCAGTAGGGACGCAAGCTCCTATAATTCACCCCTCCACTTT
>few|TRBV4-3|TRBJ1-3|-
CASSHADRSYGNTIYF
TGCGCCAGCAGCCATGCCGACAGGTCGTATGGAAACACCATATATTTT
>-|TRBV6-6|TRBJ2-1|-
CASSYSRGAGHNEQFF
TGTGCCAGCAGTTACTCGAGGGGGGCCGGACACAATGAGCAGTTCTTC
>once|TRBV6-5|TRBJ1-3|-
CASKARSFPISGNTIYF
TGTGCCAGCAAGGCCAGATCTTTTCCTATCTCTGGAAACACCATATATTTT
>few|TRBV10-3|TRBJ1-6|TRBD1
CATREGTGFVPLHF
TGTGCCACCCGAGAGGGGACAGGGTTTGTCCCCCTCCACTTT
>-|TRBV7-6|TRBJ1-5|-
CASSFGVNQPQHF
TGTGCCAGCAGCTTTGGGGTAAATCAGCCCCAGCATTTT
>few|TRBV12-3/TRBV12-4|TRBJ1-1|-
CASTDPQGKVTEAFF
TGTGCCAGCACCGATCCCCAGGGCAAGGTTACTGAAGCTTTCTTT
>few|TRBV11-2|TRBJ2-5|TRBD2
CASSLIAGVLYQETQYF
TGTGCCAGCAGCCTTATCGCGGGGGTCTTGTACCAAGAGACCCAGTACTTC
>few|TRBV7-8|TRBJ1-4|TRBD1
CASGDRGSGEKLFF
TGTGCCAGCGGGGACAGGGGATCAGGGGAAAAACTGTTTTTT
>medium-sized|TRBV7-8|TRBJ1-6|-
CASSLVSFALGFGQSYNSPLHF
TGTGCCAGCAGCTTAGTTTCTTTCGCCTTGGGGTTCGGCCAGAGCTATAATTCACCCCTCCACTTT
>many|TRBV11-2|TRBJ2-2|-
CASSLDVALPGELFF
TGTGCCAGCAGCTTAGATGTGGCTCTCCCCGGGGAGCTGTTTTTT